Listed below are T cell receptor beta chains from one sample, sequenced in a study of cytotoxic CD8 clonotypes in ibrutinib-treated CLL. TCRdb keeps only in-frame clones here, not all; method: immunoSEQ multiplex PCR. The sample has about 300,000 clones; approximately 67% are singletons. Material: PBMCs, obtained after 36 months of ibrutinib treatment. The receptors stem from a human donor with chronic lymphocytic leukemia. The CDR3 runs from the conserved cysteine through the conserved F or W. The D gene is left open where the match is weak. For some rows the clone size is stated as once, few or many, or as a class when expanded; others skip it.

cdr3_aa cdr3_nt j_call clone_size v_call d_call
CASSTRLAGYETQYF TGTGCCAGCAGCACCCGACTAGCGGGGTATGAGACCCAGTACTTC TRBJ2-5 . TRBV11-1 TRBD2
CAISGPLAGDTEAFF TGTGCCATCAGTGGGCCCCTGGCAGGGGACACTGAAGCTTTCTTT TRBJ1-1 once TRBV10-3 .
CASSSARVAKNIQYF TGTGCCAGCAGCTCAGCACGGGTGGCCAAAAACATTCAGTACTTC TRBJ2-4 few TRBV27 .
CASTSGPGYGYTF TGCGCCAGCACCTCCGGTCCGGGTTATGGCTACACCTTC TRBJ1-2 . TRBV5-1 .
CASRRGSGTEAFF TGTGCCAGCAGACGGGGGTCAGGTACTGAAGCTTTCTTT TRBJ1-1 few TRBV6-5 .
CASSLVGGANVLTF TGTGCCAGCAGTTTGGTTGGAGGGGCCAACGTCCTGACTTTC TRBJ2-6 . TRBV27 .
CASSLIHGETQYF TGTGCCAGCAGCTTAATACATGGAGAGACCCAGTACTTC TRBJ2-5 . TRBV7-9 .
CASSLGLVNEQFF TGTGCCAGCAGCTTAGGACTAGTGAATGAGCAGTTCTTC TRBJ2-1 once TRBV11-3 .
CASSFSGATDTQYF TGTGCCAGCAGCTTTAGCGGGGCCACAGATACGCAGTATTTT TRBJ2-3 . TRBV11-2 TRBD2
CASSLIRGTGTYEQYF TGTGCCAGCAGCCTCATCCGGGGCACCGGGACTTACGAGCAGTACTTC TRBJ2-7 . TRBV7-9 .
CSVEAPTTGGDIQYF TGCAGCGTTGAAGCCCCAACTACAGGGGGTGACATTCAGTACTTC TRBJ2-4 . TRBV29-1 TRBD1
CASSAQGEFNSPLHF TGTGCCAGCAGCGCCCAGGGGGAATTTAATTCACCCCTCCACTTT TRBJ1-6 . TRBV9 TRBD1
CASGGQQETQYF TGCGCCAGCGGCGGACAGCAAGAGACCCAGTACTTC TRBJ2-5 . TRBV5-1 .
CASSVADSLAGGYNEQFF TGTGCCAGCAGCGTAGCCGATTCACTAGCGGGGGGATACAATGAGCAGTTCTTC TRBJ2-1 . TRBV9 TRBD2